These 30 T cell receptor delta chains were all obtained from the same sample, sequenced in a study of γδ T cells in repeated Plasmodium falciparum infection (dated by TCRdb to the early 2020s). Vgamma9/Vdelta2+ and Vdelta2-negative gammadelta T cell populations were flow-sorted from peripheral blood mononuclear cells for bulk TCR repertoire analysis. Libraries were built with multiplex PCR. Sequenced on an Illumina MiSeq. In TCRdb, clones were called once more from the public reads by CATT, and rows of identical DNA were later combined. For this sample the table gives 70,000 to 95,000 delta-chain clones, of which 1.4% were detected only once. Of the sample, over 8% is held by the ten largest clones. Sample: gamma-delta T cells from blood. The receptors originated from a pool of human donors (malaria-infected and uninfected, not separated).

Ten or more counts support this clone. This DNA's translation and the protein TCRdb lists, from a much larger clone, do not match at residue 12, likely due to a read error; the protein shown is translated from the DNA. This chain uses TRDV2 with TRDJ1, with D perhaps TRDD3 (6 bases). This CDR3 comprises 18 residues. V was shortened by 0 bases and J by 2 bases, with 21 bases between the two germline ends. The germline V gene encodes CDR1 GEAIGNYY and CDR2 EKD. CDR3 coding DNA: TGTGCCTGTGACACCCTTTCTCCAAGAGATACGGAGACCGATAAACTCATCTTT. Amino acids: CACDTLSPRDTETDKLIF.

In regard to this clone: TCRdb pairs this DNA with a much larger clone's protein that differs at residue 3, likely a read error; the protein shown was translated from the DNA. The J gene is TRDJ1, the V gene TRDV1; weak D call: TRDD3 (6 bases). The CDR3 spans 18 residues. Germline loops: CDR1 TSWWSYY, CDR2 QGS. The CDR3 DNA follows: TGTGCTCCTGGGGACCTACCCCTATTCTATTTGTACACCGATAAACTCATCTTT. As protein: CAPGDLPLFYLYTDKLIF.

Of note for this clone: This is likely an artifact of a read error, given a far larger clone one base away. Other nucleotide sequences from this sample produce the same CDR3. The chain carries TRDV2 and TRDJ1; D perhaps matches TRDD3 (5 bases). The J gene, missing from TCRdb, was assigned here through DNA to germline matching. The CDR3 spans 14 residues. CDR1 GEAIGNYY and CDR2 EKD come from the germline V gene. Trimming stripped 3 bases from V and 2 bases from J, with 12 bases between. CDR3 nucleotides: TGTGCCTGTGACGGGATTAGTGCTACCGATAAACTCATCTTT. Amino acid sequence: CACDGISATDKLIF.

This clone appeared many times. The CDR3 DNA reads TGTGCAATGAGAGAGGTTTCCTTCTCTAGCTACACCGATAAACTCATCTTT. It is translated as CAMREVSFSSYTDKLIF. The chain employs TRAV14/DV4 and TRDJ1, with TRDD2 as a possible D gene (5 bases). Germline matching of the DNA provided the J gene here, since TCRdb leaves it blank. V dropped 1 base and J dropped 0 bases, with 15 bases sitting between them. Germline values: CDR1 TSDPSYG, CDR2 QGSYDQQN (reference sequence). The CDR3 covers 17 residues.

With respect to this clone: A read error likely explains why the TCRdb protein, taken from a much larger clone, differs from this DNA's translation at residue 8; the protein shown is translated from the DNA. As DNA, the CDR3 is TGTGCTCTTGGGGAACTAGTATTCCCCGGGGGATACGGCCCCGCTTTGACAGCACAACTCTTCTTT. This gives the protein CALGELVFPGGYGPALTAQLFF. The gene calls are TRDV1 and TRDJ2; TRDD3 matches at 10 bases. The CDR3 consists of 22 residues. Germline CDR1 and CDR2: TSWWSYY and QGS. Trimming removed 0 bases from V and 0 bases from J; junction bases left unmatched: 16.

This clone showed up many times. Different DNA sequences within this sample yield the same CDR3. The rearrangement uses TRDV1 and TRDJ1, with TRDD3 matching 11 bases. CDR3 length: 16 residues. CDR1 is TSWWSYY and CDR2 is QGS in the germline V gene. The trim removed 7 bases at V and 2 bases at J, leaving 9 bases unmatched. CDR3 protein: CALVLGDTGRTDKLIF. The CDR3 DNA reads TGTGCTCTTGTTCTGGGGGATACAGGCCGGACCGATAAACTCATCTTT.

This clone appeared a few times. A read error is the likely source, as a far larger clone sits one nucleotide away. Other DNA sequences from this sample encode an identical CDR3 as well. Called V gene: TRDV1; the J gene was not called; the table's D call, TRDD3, was not checked against the DNA. CDR1 is TSWWSYY and CDR2 is QGS in the germline V gene. This CDR3 region has 19 residues. In nucleotides, the CDR3 is TGTGCTCTTGGGGAACTCCCGGCTGGGGGATACTACTACACCGATAAGCTCATCTTT. Amino acids: CALGELPAGGYYYTDKLIF.

With regard to this clone: A far larger clone differs by one base, so this is likely a read error. Other nucleotide sequences from this sample produce the same CDR3. J is TRDJ1 and V is TRDV2; TRDD3 matches 10 bases. Because TCRdb records no J gene, it was assigned here through a match of the DNA to germline. The CDR3 loop spans 17 amino acids. CDR1 GEAIGNYY and CDR2 EKD come from the germline V gene. Trimming at V came to 0 bases and at J to 5 bases, leaving 11 bases not matched to a gene. The CDR3 loop is CACDTVGGYADPDKLIF. CDR3 nucleotides: TGTGCCTGTGACACCGTAGGGGGATACGCGGATCCTGATAAACTCATCTTT.

Of note for this clone: The mismatch at residue 5 between this DNA's translation and the TCRdb protein of a much larger clone likely reflects a read error; the protein shown is translated from the DNA. V and J are TRDV1 and TRDJ1; TRDD3 matches 8 bases. No J segment appears in TCRdb, so it was assigned here by matching the sequence to germline. J was trimmed by 0 bases and V by 5 bases; bases with no gene match: 32. Germline assignment: CDR1 TSWWSYY and CDR2 QGS. The CDR3 is made up of 24 amino acids. As DNA, the CDR3 is TGTGCTCTTGGGACTCGGTTGGGACCTACGAACCTCCTATACTGGGGGTATGACACCGATAAACTCATCTTT. It is translated as CALGTRLGPTNLLYWGYDTDKLIF.

Turning to this clone: The TCRdb record carries a much larger clone's protein, which differs from this DNA's translation at residue 20; a read error is the likely cause, and the protein listed here is the DNA translation. The rearrangement uses TRDV1 and TRDJ1, with D possibly being TRDD3 (6 bases). The J gene, missing from TCRdb, was assigned here through DNA to germline matching. Trimming pared 4 bases from V and 6 bases from J, leaving 45 bases between. The CDR3 contains 24 residues. CDR1 is TSWWSYY, CDR2 QGS, per germline. CDR3 nucleotides: TGTGCTCTTGGGGGCCGAGCCCAGGGCTACAACCTCGTACTGGGTCTCCCCTTCGCCAATAAACTCATCTTT. It encodes CALGGRAQGYNLVLGLPFANKLIF.

This clone qualifies as medium-sized (0.01 to 0.1%). Other DNA sequences in the sample encode the same CDR3. The chain links TRDV2 to TRDJ1, with TRDD3 as a possible D gene (6 bases). This CDR3 comprises 17 residues. V lost 0 bases and J 0 bases, leaving 16 bases between the germline ends. Germline CDR1 GEAIGNYY, CDR2 EKD. The CDR3 DNA reads TGTGCCTGTGACACCGTGGGATCGAGGGGATACACCGATAAACTCATCTTT. Translation gives CACDTVGSRGYTDKLIF.

This clone has a handful of counts. A far bigger clonotype differs at one base, so this is likely a read error. The same CDR3 also results from other DNA sequences found in this sample. This chain joins TRDV1 and TRDJ1, with 11 nucleotides matching TRDD3. Germline matching of the DNA provided the J gene here, since TCRdb leaves it blank. This CDR3 is built from 21 residues. In germline, CDR1 is TSWWSYY, CDR2 QGS. V lost 3 bases, J lost 2 bases, and 20 bases stayed unmatched. CDR3 residues: CALGEQAFNWLLGDTTDKLIF. As DNA, the CDR3 is TGTGCTCTTGGGGAGCAGGCTTTCAATTGGCTGCTGGGGGATACAACCGATAAACTCATCTTT.

This clone was recorded a few times. One base separates it from a far larger clone, so it is likely a read error. The DNA is left out, because the CDR3 cannot be placed on it with certainty; the CDR3 is given as TCRdb lists it. V gene TRDV1 was called; the J gene was not; TRDD3 was called by the table and not checked on the DNA. Including both end residues, the CDR3 is 19 amino acids long. CDR1 and CDR2 (germline): TSWWSYY, QGS. This CDR3 is CALGERVIFRRTGDWELIF.

The sample holds a few counts of this clone. A far bigger clonotype differs at one base, so this is likely a read error. The same CDR3 is also encoded by other DNA sequences in this sample. The chain recombines TRDV1 with TRDJ1; maybe TRDD2 (5 bases). The V end lost 6 bases, the J end lost 9 bases, and 17 bases lay between the germline ends. From germline, CDR1 is TSWWSYY and CDR2 QGS. The CDR3 extends over 13 amino acids. As DNA, the CDR3 is TGTGCTCTTGGCGAATTCCTCTATGATGAACTCATCTTT. This gives the protein CALGEFLYDELIF.

A remark on this clone: The amino acid sequence in TCRdb belongs to a much larger clone and departs from this DNA's translation at residue 3, likely a sequencing read error; the sequence shown is translated from the DNA. This rearrangement joins TRDV2 to TRDJ3; 7 bases are shared with TRDD3. TCRdb carries no J gene annotation; the J gene was assigned here by matching the DNA with germline. Germline CDR1 and CDR2: GEAIGNYY and EKD. CDR3 length equals 17 residues. DNA of the CDR3: TGTGCCCGTGACGTACTGGGGACCCACCCCGGCACCCGACAGATGTTTTTC. It specifies CARDVLGTHPGTRQMFF.

This clone was seen a handful of times. A single base is all that separates this from a far larger clone, so a read error is likely. The same CDR3 arises from other DNA sequences in this sample as well. The V and J genes are TRDV1 and TRDJ1; 9 nucleotides agree with TRDD3. The V gene's germline CDR1 is TSWWSYY and CDR2 QGS. The CDR3 has 15 amino acids. The CDR3 DNA sequence: TGTGCTCTTGGGCCGTACTGGGGGACCGGCGATAAGCTCATCTTT. Translating it yields CALGPYWGTGDKLIF.

Notes on this clone: This sequence is one base from a far larger clone and is likely a read error. The same CDR3 also results from other DNA sequences found in this sample. The chain joins TRDV1 to TRDJ2; TRDD3 matches 12 bases. The CDR3 is 22 residues long. CDR1 is TSWWSYY and CDR2 is QGS in the germline V gene. CDR3 sequence reads: CALGERLKLRTGGYCPTAQLFF. CDR3 bases: TGTGCTCTTGGAGAACGGCTTAAACTCCGTACTGGGGGATACTGCCCGACAGCACAACTCTTCTTT.

As to this clone: This DNA translates differently at residue 25 from the TCRdb protein, which is that of a much larger clone; a read error is likely, and the protein shown is the DNA's own translation. The J gene was not called, though the V gene is TRDV1; TRDD3 reflects the table's D call only, with no check against the DNA. The CDR3 sequence is 27 residues long. Germline values: CDR1 TSWWSYY, CDR2 QGS. This CDR3 is CALGEILRLGDTRIYGGLAVYTDKPIF. As DNA, the CDR3 is TGTGCTCTTGGGGAGATATTACGACTGGGGGATACGCGTATATACGGTGGTTTAGCGGTGTACACCGATAAACCCATCTTT.

This clone appeared a few times. This probably arose from a read error, given a far larger clone one base away. Other DNA sequences from this sample encode an identical CDR3 as well. This sequence joins TRDV2 and TRDJ1; the match to TRDD3 covers 9 bases. TCRdb records no J gene; here it was assigned by comparing the DNA to germline. Germline V gene lookup returns CDR1 GEAIGNYY and CDR2 EKD. The CDR3 extends over 17 amino acids. The CDR3 DNA reads as TGTGCCTGTGACATCCTTCATCGACTGGGGGACACTGATAAACTCATCTTT. This encodes CACDILHRLGDTDKLIF.

Note on this clone: A read error is likely here: a far larger clone is one base away. The sample holds other DNA sequences that translate to the same CDR3. CDR3 coding DNA: TGTGCCTGTGAGCGGATACGCGAGGCCGATAAACTTATCTTT. It codes for CACERIREADKLIF. A V gene of TRDV2 was called, but no J gene was assigned; the D segment call TRDD3 is taken from the table without a DNA check. The CDR3 contains 14 residues. Germline lookup yields CDR1 GEAIGNYY and CDR2 EKD.

Of note for this clone: Translating this DNA gives a protein that differs at residue 3 from the TCRdb one, which belongs to a much larger clone; a read error is likely, and the protein shown is this translation. CDR3 in DNA: TGTGCCCGTGACTGGGGGGCACCTTTGACAGCACAACTCTTCTTT. This encodes CARDWGAPLTAQLFF. V and J are TRDV2 and TRDJ2; 8 bases fit TRDD3. TCRdb supplies no J gene; here it was assigned by aligning the nucleotide sequence to germline. This CDR3 is 15 amino acids long. Germline V gene lookup returns CDR1 GEAIGNYY and CDR2 EKD.

Worth noting for this clone: This DNA's translation and the protein TCRdb lists, from a much larger clone, do not match at residue 3, likely due to a read error; the protein shown is translated from the DNA. Here the CDR3 reads CAGDTLSPRDTGTDKLIF. The CDR3 coding sequence is TGTGCCGGTGACACCCTTTCTCCAAGAGATACGGGGACCGATAAACTCATCTTT. The rearrangement joins TRDV2 to TRDJ1; D possibly corresponds to TRDD3 (6 bases). Because TCRdb records no J gene, it was assigned here through a match of the DNA to germline. The CDR3 runs to 18 residues. CDR1 and CDR2 (germline): GEAIGNYY, EKD.

Remarks on this clone: For this DNA, TCRdb reports the protein of a much larger clone, which diverges at residue 11, most likely from a read error; the protein presented here is translated directly from the DNA. The chain employs TRDV1 and TRDJ2; D gene uncertain. TCRdb carries no J gene annotation; the J gene was assigned here by matching the DNA with germline. The CDR3 covers 19 residues. Germline-derived CDR1 and CDR2 are TSWWSYY and QGS. The V end lost 2 bases, the J end lost 4 bases, and 23 bases lay between the germline ends. CDR3 in amino acids: CALGESVILREKRTAQLFF. The CDR3 DNA is TGTGCTCTTGGGGAATCGGTAATCCTTAGGGAGAAGAGGACAGCACAACTCTTCTTT.

This clone was seen ten or more times. A far larger clone is just one base off, so this is likely a read error. The identical CDR3 is also encoded by other nucleotide sequences in the sample. The gene calls are TRDV2 and TRDJ2, with 7 positions matching TRDD3. Germline V gene data show CDR1 as GEAIGNYY and CDR2 as EKD. The CDR3 is made up of 13 amino acids. The CDR3 spells CACDTWGTAQLFF. CDR3 coding DNA: TGTGCCTGTGACACCTGGGGGACAGCACAGCTCTTCTTT.

This clone has ten or more counts. The protein TCRdb lists belongs to a much larger clone and differs from this DNA's translation at residue 12, which points to a read error; the protein shown is made from the DNA. V and J are TRDV2 and TRDJ2, with a tentative D call TRDD3 (6 bases). The J gene, absent from TCRdb, was called here by matching the DNA to germline. Germline values: CDR1 GEAIGNYY, CDR2 EKD. The CDR3 is 15 residues long. The chain's CDR3 is CACDTGGHPTARLFF. The CDR3 nucleotides are TGTGCCTGTGACACTGGGGGTCACCCGACAGCACGACTCTTCTTT.

This clone was counted a few times. The chain uses TRDV2 and TRDJ1; TRDD3 agrees at 7 bases. Matching the DNA to germline supplied the J gene, which TCRdb does not give. V lost 0 bases, J lost 3 bases, and 12 bases stayed unmatched. Per the germline V gene, CDR1 is GEAIGNYY and CDR2 is EKD. The CDR3 covers 17 residues. In DNA form, the CDR3 reads TGTGCCTGTGACACCGTCCTTAGGGGTACTGGGGCCGATAAACTCATCTTT. Protein product: CACDTVLRGTGADKLIF.

This clone was found a few times. This DNA translates differently at residue 11 from the TCRdb protein, which is that of a much larger clone; a read error is likely, and the protein shown is the DNA's own translation. In DNA, the CDR3 is TGTGCCTGTGACACCGTCATACTGGGGGATGCAACAGATCACTCCTGGGACACCCGACAGATGTTTTTC. This sequence encodes CACDTVILGDATDHSWDTRQMFF. V gene TRDV2 combines with J gene TRDJ3; the match to TRDD3 covers 10 bases. TCRdb lists no J gene, so it was determined here by aligning the DNA to germline. This CDR3 is built from 23 residues. The J segment lost 0 bases and the V segment lost 0 bases, leaving 16 bases of the junction unmatched. CDR1 and CDR2 (germline): GEAIGNYY, EKD.

Worth noting for this clone: A far larger clone is a single base away, which makes a read error likely. Additional DNA sequences in this sample encode the identical CDR3. This sequence joins TRDV1 and TRDJ1, with D possibly TRDD3 on 5 matching bases. This CDR3 has 22 residues. The germline V gene encodes CDR1 TSWWSYY and CDR2 QGS. The CDR3 spells CALGEPPDSTGTRPILADKLIF. CDR3 coding DNA: TGTGCCCTTGGGGAACCCCCGGATTCCACGGGGACTAGGCCGATTTTGGCCGATAAACTCATCTTT.

Concerning this clone: The protein held in TCRdb is that of a much larger clone and does not match this DNA's translation at residue 10, likely because of a read error; the protein shown is translated from the DNA. This chain connects TRDV2 to TRDJ1, with unresolved D. Germline V CDR1 and CDR2: GEAIGNYY, EKD. The CDR3 length is 14 residues. The CDR3 loop reads CACDSLLNTNKLIF. The CDR3 DNA is TGTGCCTGTGACTCCTTACTTAACACCAATAAACTCATCTTT.

A note on this clone: TCRdb attributes to this sequence the protein of a much larger clone, which differs from the DNA translation at residue 5; a read error is likely, and the protein displayed is translated from the DNA. The chain employs TRDV1 and TRDJ1; D is ambiguous. In the absence of a J gene in TCRdb, the DNA was matched to germline to assign it here. V was clipped by 4 bases and J by 0 bases, with 18 bases between them. Germline V gene lookup returns CDR1 TSWWSYY and CDR2 QGS. There are 17 residues in the CDR3. This CDR3 reads CALGGLALGHDTDKLIF. CDR3 nucleotides: TGTGCTCTTGGGGGACTAGCACTTGGGCATGACACCGATAAACTCATCTTT.